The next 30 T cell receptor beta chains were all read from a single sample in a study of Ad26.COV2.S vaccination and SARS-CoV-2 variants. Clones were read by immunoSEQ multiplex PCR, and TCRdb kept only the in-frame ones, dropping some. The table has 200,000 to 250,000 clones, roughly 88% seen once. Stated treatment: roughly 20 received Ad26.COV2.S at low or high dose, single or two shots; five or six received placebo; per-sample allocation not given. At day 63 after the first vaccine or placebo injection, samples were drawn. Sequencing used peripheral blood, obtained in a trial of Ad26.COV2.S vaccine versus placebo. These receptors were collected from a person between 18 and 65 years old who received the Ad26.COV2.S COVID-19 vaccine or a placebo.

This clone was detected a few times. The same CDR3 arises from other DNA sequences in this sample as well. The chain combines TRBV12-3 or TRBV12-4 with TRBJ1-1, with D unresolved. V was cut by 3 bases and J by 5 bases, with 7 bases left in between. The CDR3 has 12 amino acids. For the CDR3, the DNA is TGTGCCAGCAGTTTTTCTGGGACTGAAGCTTTCTTT. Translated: CASSFSGTEAFF.

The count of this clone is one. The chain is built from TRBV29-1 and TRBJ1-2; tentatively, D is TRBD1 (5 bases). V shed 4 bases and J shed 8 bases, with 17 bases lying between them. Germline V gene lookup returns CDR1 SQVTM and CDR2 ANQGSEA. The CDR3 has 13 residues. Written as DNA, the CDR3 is TGCAGCGTTGTGTCGGATCACGGGGGAGGCTACACCTTC. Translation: CSVVSDHGGGYTF.

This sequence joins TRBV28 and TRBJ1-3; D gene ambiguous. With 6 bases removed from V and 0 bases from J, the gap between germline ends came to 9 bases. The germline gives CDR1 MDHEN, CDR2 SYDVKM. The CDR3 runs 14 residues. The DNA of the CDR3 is TGTGCCAGCAGCGGGCCAAACTCTGGAAACACCATATATTTT. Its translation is CASSGPNSGNTIYF. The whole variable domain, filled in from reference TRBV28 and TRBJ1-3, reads DVKVTQSSRYLVKRTGEKVFLECVQDMDHENMFWYRQDPGLGLRLIYFSYDVKMKEKGDIPEGYSVSREKKERFSLILESASTNQTSMYLCASSGPNSGNTIYFGEGSWLTVV.

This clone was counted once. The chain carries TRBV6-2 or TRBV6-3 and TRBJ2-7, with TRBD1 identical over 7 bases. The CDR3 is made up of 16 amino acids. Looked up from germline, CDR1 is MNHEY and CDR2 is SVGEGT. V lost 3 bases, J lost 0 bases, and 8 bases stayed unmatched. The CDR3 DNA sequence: TGTGCCAGCAGTTATGTGGGGGCAGGGGGCTCCTACGAGCAGTACTTC. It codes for CASSYVGAGGSYEQYF.

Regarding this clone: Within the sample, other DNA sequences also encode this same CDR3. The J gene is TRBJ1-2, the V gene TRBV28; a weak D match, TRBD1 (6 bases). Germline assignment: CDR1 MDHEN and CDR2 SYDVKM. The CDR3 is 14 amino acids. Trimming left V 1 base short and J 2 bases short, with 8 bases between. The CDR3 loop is CASSLSGQNYGYTF. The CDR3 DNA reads TGTGCCAGCAGTTTATCCGGACAGAACTATGGCTACACCTTC.

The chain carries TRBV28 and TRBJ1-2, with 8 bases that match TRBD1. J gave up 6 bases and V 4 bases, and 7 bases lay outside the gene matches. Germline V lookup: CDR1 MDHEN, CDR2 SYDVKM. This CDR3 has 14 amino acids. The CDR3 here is CASSSHPGQDGYTF. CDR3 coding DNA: TGTGCCAGCAGTTCCCACCCGGGACAGGATGGCTACACCTTC.

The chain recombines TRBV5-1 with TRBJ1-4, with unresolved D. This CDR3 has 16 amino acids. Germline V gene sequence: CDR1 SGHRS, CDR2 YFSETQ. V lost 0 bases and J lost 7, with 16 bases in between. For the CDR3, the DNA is TGCGCCAGCAGCTTGGCCGGTGGCGCGGCGGGTGAAAAACTGTTTTTT. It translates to CASSLAGGAAGEKLFF.

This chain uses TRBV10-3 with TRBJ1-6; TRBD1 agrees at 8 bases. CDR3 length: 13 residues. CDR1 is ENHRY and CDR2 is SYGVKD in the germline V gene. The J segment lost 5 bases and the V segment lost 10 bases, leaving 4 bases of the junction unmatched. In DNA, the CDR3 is TGTGCCACCGCGGGACAGGATAATTCACCCCTCCACTTT. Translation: CATAGQDNSPLHF.

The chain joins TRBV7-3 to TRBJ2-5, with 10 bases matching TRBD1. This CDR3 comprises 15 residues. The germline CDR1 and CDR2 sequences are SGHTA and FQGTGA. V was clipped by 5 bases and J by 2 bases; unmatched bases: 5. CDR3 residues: CASSQGTGVQETQYF. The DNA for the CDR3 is TGTGCCAGCAGCCAGGGGACAGGGGTTCAAGAGACCCAGTACTTC.

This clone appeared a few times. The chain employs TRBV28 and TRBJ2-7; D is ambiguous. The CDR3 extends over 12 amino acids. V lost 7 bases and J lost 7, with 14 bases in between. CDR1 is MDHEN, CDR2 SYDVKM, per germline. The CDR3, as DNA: TGTGCCAGCACCCGCCAGATTGGGGAGCAGTACTTC. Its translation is CASTRQIGEQYF.

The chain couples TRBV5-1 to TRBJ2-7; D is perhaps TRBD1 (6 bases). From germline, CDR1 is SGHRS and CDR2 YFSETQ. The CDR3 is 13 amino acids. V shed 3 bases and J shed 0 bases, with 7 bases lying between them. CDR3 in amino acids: CASSWDTSYEQYF. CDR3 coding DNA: TGCGCCAGCAGCTGGGACACCTCCTACGAGCAGTACTTC.

CDR3 amino acids: CASSPRQGALDTGELFF. CDR3 sequence (DNA): TGTGCCAGCAGCCCGAGGCAGGGGGCTTTGGACACCGGGGAGCTGTTTTTT. The genes are TRBV14 and TRBJ2-2, with 8 bases lining up with TRBD1. Germline lookup yields CDR1 SGHDN and CDR2 FVKESK. J gave up 3 bases and V 4 bases, and 10 bases lay outside the gene matches. The CDR3 covers 17 residues.

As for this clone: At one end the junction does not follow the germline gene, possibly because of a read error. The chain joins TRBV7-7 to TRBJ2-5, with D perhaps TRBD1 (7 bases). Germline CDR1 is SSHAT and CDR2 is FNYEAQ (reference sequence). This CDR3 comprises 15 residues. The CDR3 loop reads CASSLGGTAQETQYF. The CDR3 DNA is TGTGCTAGCAGCTTAGGGGGGACAGCACAAGAGACCCAGTACTTC.

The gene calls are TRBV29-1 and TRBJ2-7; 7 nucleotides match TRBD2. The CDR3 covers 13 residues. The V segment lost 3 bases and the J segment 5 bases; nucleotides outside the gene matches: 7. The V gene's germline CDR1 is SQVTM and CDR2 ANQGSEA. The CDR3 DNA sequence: TGCAGCGTTGAGGGCCCCCGGGGGGACGAGCAGTACTTC. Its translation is CSVEGPRGDEQYF.

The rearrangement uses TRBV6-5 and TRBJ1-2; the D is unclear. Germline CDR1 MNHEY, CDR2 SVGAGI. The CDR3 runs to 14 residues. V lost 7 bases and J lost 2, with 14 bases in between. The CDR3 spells CASKGNTINYGYTF. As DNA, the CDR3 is TGTGCCAGCAAGGGAAACACGATAAACTATGGCTACACCTTC.

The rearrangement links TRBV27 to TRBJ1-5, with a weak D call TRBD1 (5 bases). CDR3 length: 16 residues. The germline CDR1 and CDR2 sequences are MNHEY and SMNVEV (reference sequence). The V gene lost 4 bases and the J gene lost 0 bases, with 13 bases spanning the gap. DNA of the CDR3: TGTGCCAGCAGTTCGGGGCAGTTCCATAGCAATCAGCCCCAGCATTTT. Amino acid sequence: CASSSGQFHSNQPQHF.

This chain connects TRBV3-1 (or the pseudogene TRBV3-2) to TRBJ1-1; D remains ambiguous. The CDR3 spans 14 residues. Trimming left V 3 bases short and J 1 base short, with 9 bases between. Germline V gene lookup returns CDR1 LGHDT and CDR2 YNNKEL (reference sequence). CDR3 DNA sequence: TGTGCCAGCAGCCATGTAGACTCGAACACTGAAGCTTTCTTT. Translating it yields CASSHVDSNTEAFF.

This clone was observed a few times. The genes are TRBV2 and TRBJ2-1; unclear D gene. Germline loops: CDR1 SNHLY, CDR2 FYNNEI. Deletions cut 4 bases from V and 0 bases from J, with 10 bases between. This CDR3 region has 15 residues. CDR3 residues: CASSGGTLSYNEQFF. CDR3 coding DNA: TGTGCCAGCAGTGGCGGTACTCTCTCCTACAATGAGCAGTTCTTC.

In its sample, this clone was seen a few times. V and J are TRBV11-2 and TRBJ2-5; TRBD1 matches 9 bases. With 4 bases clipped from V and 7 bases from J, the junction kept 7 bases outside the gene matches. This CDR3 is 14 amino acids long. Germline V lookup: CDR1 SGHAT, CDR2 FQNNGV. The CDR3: CASSSNRGRGTQYF. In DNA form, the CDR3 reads TGTGCCAGCAGCTCGAACAGGGGGCGAGGGACCCAGTACTTC. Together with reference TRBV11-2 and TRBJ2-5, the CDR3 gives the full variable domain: EAGVAQSPRYKIIEKRQSVAFWCNPISGHATLYWYQQILGQGPKLLIQFQNNGVVDDSQLPKDRFSAERLKGVDSTLKIQPAKLEDSAVYLCASSSNRGRGTQYFGPGTRLLVL.

For the CDR3, the DNA is TGTGCCAGCACCCGGACGGACAGGCAGAGATATGGCTACACCTTC. As protein: CASTRTDRQRYGYTF. This chain joins TRBV7-9 and TRBJ1-2, with 7 bases lining up with TRBD1. Germline CDR1 and CDR2: SEHNR and FQNEAQ (reference sequence). The CDR3 totals 15 residues. Trimming cost V 7 bases and J 5 bases; bases outside gene matches: 13. Looking up the rest from reference TRBV7-9 and TRBJ1-2 gives the full variable domain: DTGVSQNPRHKITKRGQNVTFRCDPISEHNRLYWYRQTLGQGPEFLTYFQNEAQLEKSRLLSDRFSAERPKGSFSTLEIQRTEQGDSAMYLCASTRTDRQRYGYTFGSGTRLTVV.

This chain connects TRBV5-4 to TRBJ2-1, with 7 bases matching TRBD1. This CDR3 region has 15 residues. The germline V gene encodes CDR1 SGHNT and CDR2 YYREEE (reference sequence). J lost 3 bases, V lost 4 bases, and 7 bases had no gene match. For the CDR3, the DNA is TGTGCCAGCAGCAGAGAGACAGGGAACTACAATGAGCAGTTCTTC. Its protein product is CASSRETGNYNEQFF.

The CDR3 loop reads CASSQQGSGNTIYF. CDR3 coding DNA: TGTGCCAGCAGTCAACAGGGCTCTGGAAACACCATATATTTT. The V call is TRBV28, the J call TRBJ1-3; D might be TRBD1 (6 bases). The CDR3 is 14 residues long. CDR1 is MDHEN and CDR2 is SYDVKM in the germline V gene. V lost 5 bases and J lost 0, with 8 bases in between.

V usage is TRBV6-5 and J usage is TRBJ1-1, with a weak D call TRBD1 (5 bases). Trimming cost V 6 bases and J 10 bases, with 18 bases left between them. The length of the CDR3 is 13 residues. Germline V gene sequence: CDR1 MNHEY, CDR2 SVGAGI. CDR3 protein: CASRSYQGMRAFF. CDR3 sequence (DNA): TGTGCCAGCAGATCATACCAGGGAATGCGAGCTTTCTTT.

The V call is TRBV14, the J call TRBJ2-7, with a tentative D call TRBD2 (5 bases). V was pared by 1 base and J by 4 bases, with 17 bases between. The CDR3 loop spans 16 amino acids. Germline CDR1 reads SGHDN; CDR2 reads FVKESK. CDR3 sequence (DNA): TGTGCCAGCAGCCAAGTCGGAATGTTAGCGAGGTACGAGCAGTACTTC. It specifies CASSQVGMLARYEQYF.

CDR3 bases: TGTGCCAGCAGCCTCGACCTGGGACTAGCCTCTTTCTACAATGAGCAGTTCTTC. The encoded protein is CASSLDLGLASFYNEQFF. J is TRBJ2-1 and V is TRBV3-1 (or the pseudogene TRBV3-2); 9 bases map to TRBD2. Germline V gene data show CDR1 as LGHDT and CDR2 as YNNKEL (reference sequence). V lost 4 bases and J lost 3; bases outside the gene matches: 13. There are 18 residues in the CDR3.

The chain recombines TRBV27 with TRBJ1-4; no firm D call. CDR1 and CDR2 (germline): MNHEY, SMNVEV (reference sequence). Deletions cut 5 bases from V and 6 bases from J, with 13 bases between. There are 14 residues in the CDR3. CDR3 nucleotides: TGTGCCAGCAGTGTCGGACTCCGATATGAAAAACTGTTTTTT. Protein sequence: CASSVGLRYEKLFF.

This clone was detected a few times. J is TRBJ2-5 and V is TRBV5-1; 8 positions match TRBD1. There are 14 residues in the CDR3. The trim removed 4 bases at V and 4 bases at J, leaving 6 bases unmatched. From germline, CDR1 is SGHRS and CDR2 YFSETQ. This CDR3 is CASSIGTGAETQYF. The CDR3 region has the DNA TGCGCCAGCAGCATCGGGACAGGCGCAGAGACCCAGTACTTC.

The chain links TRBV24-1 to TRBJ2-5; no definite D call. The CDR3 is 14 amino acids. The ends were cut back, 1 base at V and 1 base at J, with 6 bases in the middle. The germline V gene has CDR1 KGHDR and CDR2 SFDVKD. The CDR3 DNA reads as TGTGCCACCAGTGATTTCCCTTTCCAAGAGACCCAGTACTTC. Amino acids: CATSDFPFQETQYF.

CDR3 coding DNA: TGTGCCAGCAGCACAACCAGGACAGGCGGTTATGGCTACACCTTC. Protein sequence: CASSTTRTGGYGYTF. The genes are TRBV6-6 and TRBJ1-2; 7 nucleotides align to TRBD1. Germline loops: CDR1 MNHNY, CDR2 SVGAGI (reference sequence). The V gene end was trimmed by 6 bases and the J gene end by 5 bases; junction bases not matched to a gene: 12. The CDR3 is made up of 15 amino acids.

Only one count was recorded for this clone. DNA for the CDR3: TGTGCCAGCAGCACCTCCGGGACTCTCGGCAATGAGCAGTTCTTC. This sequence encodes CASSTSGTLGNEQFF. The chain uses TRBV6-2 or TRBV6-3 and TRBJ2-1; weak D call: TRBD2 (6 bases). The CDR3 consists of 15 residues. V was shortened by 6 bases and J by 6 bases, with 18 bases between the two germline ends. CDR1 MNHEY and CDR2 SVGEGT come from the germline V gene.